This is a list of T cell receptor beta chains from one sample in a study of Tregs in tolerant kidney transplant recipients. Method: immunoSEQ multiplex PCR; TCRdb's copy keeps in-frame clones and lacks some. Seen here are about 77,000 clones, roughly 98% observed once, and the top ten hold around 0.51%. This specimen was CD4+ T cells from blood, taken before the transplant. The receptors here all came from a human donor who received a combined kidney and bone marrow transplant. Both conserved end residues are part of each CDR3. D genes are given only for firm matches. Expanded clones get a size class; other rows say once, few or many, or leave the size out.

>13|.|.|TRBJ1-5|TRBV29-1
TGCAGCGTGGGAGCTGCAATCAATCAGCCCCAGCATTTT
CSVGAAINQPQHF
>14|.|.|TRBJ1-4|TRBV2
TGTGCCAGCAGTGATAAGAACAGCCATGAAAAACTGTTTTTT
CASSDKNSHEKLFF
>15|.|.|TRBJ2-5|TRBV2
TGTGCCAGCAGTGCTATCGGAGCCATACAAGAGACCCAGTACTTC
CASSAIGAIQETQYF
>18|.|TRBD2|TRBJ2-2|TRBV7-9
TGTGCCAGCAGCCCAAATTCGGCTAGCGGGAGGGCGGCCGGGGAGCTGTTTTTT
CASSPNSASGRAAGELFF
>13|once|.|TRBJ2-1|TRBV30
TGTGCCTGGAGTGTGCGTCAGGGCAATGAGCAGTTCTTC
CAWSVRQGNEQFF
>22|.|.|TRBJ1-6|TRBV14
TGTGCCAGCAGCCAAGATTTTAGTTCCCTGGGGCTTCGGCAAGACAATAATTCACCCCTCCACTTT
CASSQDFSSLGLRQDNNSPLHF
>16|.|.|TRBJ1-5|TRBV5-5
TGTGCCAGCAGCTTGTGGGGAGGGGCTAGCAATCAGCCCCAGCATTTT
CASSLWGGASNQPQHF
>18|.|TRBD2|TRBJ2-4|TRBV4-3
TGCGCCAGCAGCCAAGATTGGAAGGGGTTAAGTCCGGGGGGCATTCAGTACTTC
CASSQDWKGLSPGGIQYF
>13|.|.|TRBJ1-2|TRBV10-3
TGTGCCATCAGACAAAAGAGAGGGAATGGCTACACCTTC
CAIRQKRGNGYTF
>15|.|TRBD1|TRBJ2-1|TRBV2
TGTGCCAGTCCTACCTCAGGGGGAACCGACGTTGAGCAGTTCTTC
CASPTSGGTDVEQFF
>15|.|TRBD2|TRBJ2-5|TRBV6-1
TGTGCCAGCAGCCTCCTAGCGGGGGGCCGGGAGACCCAGTACTTC
CASSLLAGGRETQYF
>15|.|TRBD2|TRBJ2-3|TRBV18
TGTGCCAGCTCACCCTACGGGGGGGAGACAGATACGCAGTATTTT
CASSPYGGETDTQYF
>16|.|TRBD1|TRBJ2-5|TRBV5-1
TGCGCCAGCAGCTTGTCAAGGGGGCGCATTCAAGAGACCCAGTACTTC
CASSLSRGRIQETQYF
>14|.|TRBD1|TRBJ2-1|TRBV19
TGTGCCAGTAGTATAGGGACAGGGTACTATGAGCAGTTCTTC
CASSIGTGYYEQFF
>12|.|.|TRBJ2-2|TRBV5-1
TGCGCCAGCAGCTCTAGTTACTCGGAGCTGTTTTTT
CASSSSYSELFF
>14|.|.|TRBJ2-3|TRBV9
TGTGCCAGCAGCGTAGAACAGACCACAGATACGCAGTATTTT
CASSVEQTTDTQYF
>21|.|TRBD2|TRBJ2-3|TRBV2
TGTGCCAGCGGCGGACTAGCGGGAGGGGTGACGGGGGGTCCAAGCACAGATACGCAGTATTTT
CASGGLAGGVTGGPSTDTQYF
>13|.|TRBD1|TRBJ1-1|TRBV5-4
TGTGCCAGCAGCTCAGGGGGGACTACTGAAGCTTTCTTT
CASSSGGTTEAFF
>13|once|TRBD1|TRBJ2-5|TRBV4-2
TGTGCCAGCAGCCAAACAGGGGAAGAGACCCAGTACTTC
CASSQTGEETQYF
>15|.|.|TRBJ2-1|TRBV6-6
TGTGCCAGCAGGACATCCGGGACTGGGAGGAATGAGCAGTTCTTC
CASRTSGTGRNEQFF
>13|.|.|TRBJ2-7|TRBV7-8
TGTGCCAGCGCGACAGGAACCTCCCGGGAGCAGTACTTC
CASATGTSREQYF
>16|.|TRBD2|TRBJ2-7|TRBV9
TGTGCCAGCAGCCCTCGGGGAGCGGGGGGTTCCTACGAGCAGTACTTC
CASSPRGAGGSYEQYF
>15|.|.|TRBJ2-1|TRBV21-1
TGTGCCAGCAGCATCCCTCGGACAGCCTACAATGAGCAGTTCTTC
CASSIPRTAYNEQFF
>14|.|.|TRBJ2-1|TRBV7-3
TGTGCCAGCAGCTTAGGCGGGTCCCACAATGAGCAGTTCTTC
CASSLGGSHNEQFF
>16|.|.|TRBJ2-5|TRBV4-2
TGTGCCAGCAGCCAAAGAGCAAGAGAAGGGGAAGAGACCCAGTACTTC
CASSQRAREGEETQYF
>15|.|TRBD2|TRBJ2-1|TRBV5-1
TGCGCCAGCAGCTTGAGCGGGGGGCCATACAATGAGCAGTTCTTC
CASSLSGGPYNEQFF
>19|once|.|TRBJ1-1|TRBV10-3
TGTGCCATCAGTGAGTCGAAGTTAAGGTCAGGGCTGATGAACACTGAAGCTTTCTTT
CAISESKLRSGLMNTEAFF
>14|.|.|TRBJ2-4|TRBV4-2
TGTGCCAGCAGCCCCCGGACTAAAGAAAACATTCAGTACTTC
CASSPRTKENIQYF
>16|.|.|TRBJ2-7|TRBV4-2
TGTGCCAGCAGCCAACCAGGGGTGAGCCACCCCTACGAGCAGTACTTC
CASSQPGVSHPYEQYF
>13|.|.|TRBJ2-5|TRBV19
TGTGCCAGTAGCGGTGGCGGTCAAGAGACCCAGTACTTC
CASSGGGQETQYF
>15|.|.|TRBJ2-1|TRBV5-6
TGTGCCAGCAGCCAGGGAATTCTGCCCTTTAATGAGCAGTTCTTC
CASSQGILPFNEQFF
>13|.|.|TRBJ2-5|TRBV29-1
TGCAGCGCGGCGGGACAGATGAAAGAGACCCAGTACTTC
CSAAGQMKETQYF
>14|.|.|TRBJ2-3|TRBV18
TGTGCCAGCTCACCAAGCTCCAACACAGATACGCAGTATTTT
CASSPSSNTDTQYF
>16|.|TRBD2|TRBJ2-3|TRBV28
TGTGCCAGCAGTCCGTATGGACTAGGATCGACAGATACGCAGTATTTT
CASSPYGLGSTDTQYF
>16|.|.|TRBJ2-7|TRBV7-2
TGTGCCAGCAGCTTAGTTGGTCCCCACAGCTCCTACGAGCAGTACTTC
CASSLVGPHSSYEQYF
>12|.|.|TRBJ2-7|TRBV18
TGTGCCAGCTCCTTAGTCCAGGGGGAGCAGTACTTC
CASSLVQGEQYF